This T cell receptor beta chain is from a study of blood T cells in healthy people across ages. Every sample yielded at least 6.5 million isolated PBMCs. Through a sample-barcoded 5' primer and a J-beta primer mix, a second PCR was run for roughly 6 to 11 cycles. Each cDNA molecule, via a template-switch adaptor with 12 random nucleotides, was tagged. From the 5' RACE reads, TCRdb called clonotypes with MiXCR, one entry per CDR3 protein. Of some 1,000,000 distinct CDR3 sequences in the sample, under 30% were seen once. Only a few counts were recorded for this clonotype. Germline V gene data show CDR1 as MNHEY and CDR2 as SMNVEV (reference sequence). The CDR3 runs to 15 residues. Trimming stripped 6 bases from V and 2 bases from J, with 15 bases between. In addition, the sample was reused for a study of T cells of mothers and their children. That paper adds: Donation came from a few healthy Caucasian mothers together with their six children.

This TCR was recovered from a girl aged 2 to 10 in good health. Input material: blood. The chain recombines TRBV27 with TRBJ2-3; D gene uncertain. The CDR3 spells CASSKTIPNTDTQYF. CDR3 DNA: TGTGCCAGCAGCAAAACTATCCCCAACACAGATACGCAGTATTTT.